What follows is one T cell receptor (beta chain) and its context. Its antigen remains unknown. This record comes from a study of monozygotic twins with inflammatory bowel disease. With the 5' RACE reads reprocessed, TCRdb shows one record per CDR3 protein and no DNA. This table holds 400,000 or so distinct CDR3 sequences. Blood (just over 2.4 ml) was collected from every donor individually. Study findings and constraints: Healthy co-twins exceeded IBD patients in TCRbeta diversity as measured by inverse Simpson.

CDR3 length: 13 residues. From germline, CDR1 is KGHSH and CDR2 LQKENI. Sequenced sample: blood. V usage is TRBV18 and J usage is TRBJ2-1; absent DNA, TCRdb's TRBD2 call cannot be checked. This receptor was taken from a human donor with ulcerative colitis or Crohn's disease, or a healthy co-twin of an affected twin (not recorded which). CDR3 residues: CASSPTTGAGVRF.